The clone carrying this T cell receptor beta chain occurred a few times. Its antigen is not known. This entry belongs to a study of T cells after yellow fever vaccination. TCRdb reprocessed the 5' RACE reads with MiXCR, giving one entry per CDR3 protein. This table holds some 320,000 distinct CDR3 sequences, 7.5% to 9% found once. Study-wide results and limits: Peak timing came faster in the weaker secondary response, day 5 versus 15. Abundant bulk-population clonotypes could contaminate the FACS-sorted repertoires. Clones from primary vaccination mostly reappeared after the booster (around 96% CD4, 88% CD8).

This CDR3 has 13 residues. The germline gives CDR1 SGHRS, CDR2 YFSETQ. Between the trimmed V and J ends, which lost 4 bases and 7 bases, there was a span of 11 bases. This receptor was taken from a young man who received the YFV17D yellow fever vaccine. Material: PBMCs, obtained on the day of the first yellow fever vaccination. The rearrangement uses TRBV5-1 and TRBJ2-2; D possibly corresponds to TRBD2 (5 bases). CDR3 residues: CASSRRGFGELFF. Written as DNA, the CDR3 is TGCGCCAGCAGCCGACGGGGATTCGGGGAGCTGTTTTTT.